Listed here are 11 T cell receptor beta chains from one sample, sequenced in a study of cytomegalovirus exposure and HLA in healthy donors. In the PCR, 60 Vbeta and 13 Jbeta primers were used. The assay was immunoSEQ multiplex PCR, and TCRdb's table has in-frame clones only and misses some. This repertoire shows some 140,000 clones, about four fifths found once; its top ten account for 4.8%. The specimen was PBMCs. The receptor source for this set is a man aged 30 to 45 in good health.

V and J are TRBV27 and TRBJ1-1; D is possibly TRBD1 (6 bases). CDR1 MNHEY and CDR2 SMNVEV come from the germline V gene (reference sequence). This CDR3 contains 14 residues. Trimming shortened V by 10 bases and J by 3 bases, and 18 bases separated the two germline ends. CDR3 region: CATWGGRVYTEAFF. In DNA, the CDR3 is TGTGCCACCTGGGGGGGGCGGGTTTACACTGAAGCTTTCTTT.

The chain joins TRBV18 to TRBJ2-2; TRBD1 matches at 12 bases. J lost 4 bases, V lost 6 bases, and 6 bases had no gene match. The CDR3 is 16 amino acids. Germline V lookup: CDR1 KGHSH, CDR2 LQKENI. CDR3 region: CASSPGTGGITGELFF. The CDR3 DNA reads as TGTGCCAGCTCCCCAGGGACAGGGGGCATCACCGGGGAGCTGTTTTTT.

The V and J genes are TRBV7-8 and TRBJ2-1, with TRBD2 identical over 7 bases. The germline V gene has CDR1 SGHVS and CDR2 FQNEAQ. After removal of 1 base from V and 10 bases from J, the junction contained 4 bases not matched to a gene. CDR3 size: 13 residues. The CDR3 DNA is TGTGCCAGCAGCTTAGGGACTAGTGGCGAGCAGTTCTTC. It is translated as CASSLGTSGEQFF.

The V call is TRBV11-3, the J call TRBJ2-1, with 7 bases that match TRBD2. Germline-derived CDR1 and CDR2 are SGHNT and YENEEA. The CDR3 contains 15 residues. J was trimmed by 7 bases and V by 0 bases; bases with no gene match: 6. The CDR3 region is CASSLEGGGPNEQFF. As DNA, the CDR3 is TGTGCCAGCAGCTTAGAGGGGGGAGGGCCAAATGAGCAGTTCTTC.

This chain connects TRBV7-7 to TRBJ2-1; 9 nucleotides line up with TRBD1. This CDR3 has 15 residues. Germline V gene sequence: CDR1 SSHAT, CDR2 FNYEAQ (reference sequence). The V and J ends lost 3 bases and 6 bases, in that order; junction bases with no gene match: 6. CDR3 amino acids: CASSLDRGEGNEQFF. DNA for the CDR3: TGTGCCAGCAGCTTGGACAGGGGTGAGGGCAATGAGCAGTTCTTC.

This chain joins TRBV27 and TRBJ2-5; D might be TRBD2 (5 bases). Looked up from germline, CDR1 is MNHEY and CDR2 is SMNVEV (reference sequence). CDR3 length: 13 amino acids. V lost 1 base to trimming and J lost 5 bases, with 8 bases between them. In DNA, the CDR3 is TGTGCCAGCAGTTTATTCAGAGGGGAGACCCAGTACTTC. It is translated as CASSLFRGETQYF.

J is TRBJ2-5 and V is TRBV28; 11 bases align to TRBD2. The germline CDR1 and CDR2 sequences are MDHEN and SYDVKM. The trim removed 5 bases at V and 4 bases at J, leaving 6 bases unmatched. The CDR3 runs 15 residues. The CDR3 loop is CASSLIAGGGETQYF. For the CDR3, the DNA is TGTGCCAGCAGTCTGATAGCGGGAGGGGGAGAGACCCAGTACTTC.

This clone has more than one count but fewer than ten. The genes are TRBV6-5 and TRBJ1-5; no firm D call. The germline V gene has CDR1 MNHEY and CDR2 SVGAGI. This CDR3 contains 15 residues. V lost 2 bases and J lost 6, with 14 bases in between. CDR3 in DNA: TGTGCCAGCAGTTACAGTAGCGGGGTCGGTCAGCCCCAGCATTTT. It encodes CASSYSSGVGQPQHF.

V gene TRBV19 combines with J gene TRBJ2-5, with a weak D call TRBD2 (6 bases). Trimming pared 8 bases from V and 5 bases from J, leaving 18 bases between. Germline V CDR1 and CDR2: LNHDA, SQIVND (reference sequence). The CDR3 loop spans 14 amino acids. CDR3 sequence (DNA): TGTGCCAGTGCCGGGCGGGGTCGAAGGGAGACCCAGTACTTC. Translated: CASAGRGRRETQYF.

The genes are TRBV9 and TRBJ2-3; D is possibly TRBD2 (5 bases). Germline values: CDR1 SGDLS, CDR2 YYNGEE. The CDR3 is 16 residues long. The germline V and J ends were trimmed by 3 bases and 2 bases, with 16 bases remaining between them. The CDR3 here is CASSDNSGRLTDTQYF. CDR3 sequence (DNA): TGTGCCAGCAGCGATAACAGCGGCCGTCTCACAGATACGCAGTATTTT.

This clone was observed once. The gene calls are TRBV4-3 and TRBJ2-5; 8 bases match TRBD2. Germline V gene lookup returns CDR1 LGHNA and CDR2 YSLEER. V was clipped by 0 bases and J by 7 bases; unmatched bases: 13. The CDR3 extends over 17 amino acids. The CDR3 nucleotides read TGCGCCAGCAGCCAAGAGGGGCCGCGGGAGGCCCCAGGGACCCAGTACTTC. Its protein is CASSQEGPREAPGTQYF.